Following are 19 T cell receptor beta chains from one sample sequenced in a study of T cell changes during pregnancy in multiple sclerosis. The table came from immunoSEQ multiplex PCR; TCRdb's copy has only in-frame clones and leaves some out. The table shows roughly 26,000 clones, with roughly 89% occurring only once. This sample comprised CD8+ T cells from peripheral blood mononuclear cells, obtained in the second trimester of pregnancy. These receptor sequences come from a female donor with multiple sclerosis, enrolled in a pregnancy study.

This sequence joins TRBV28 and TRBJ2-5; the D gene is possibly TRBD1 (6 bases). Trimming stripped 2 bases from V and 2 bases from J, with 9 bases between. Per the germline V gene, CDR1 is MDHEN and CDR2 is SYDVKM. The CDR3 is made up of 14 amino acids. CDR3 residues: CASSLPDRQETQYF. In nucleotides, the CDR3 is TGTGCCAGCAGTTTACCCGACAGGCAAGAGACCCAGTACTTC. Combining the CDR3 with reference TRBV28 and TRBJ2-5 gives the whole variable domain DVKVTQSSRYLVKRTGEKVFLECVQDMDHENMFWYRQDPGLGLRLIYFSYDVKMKEKGDIPEGYSVSREKKERFSLILESASTNQTSMYLCASSLPDRQETQYFGPGTRLLVL.

The CDR3 reads CATKTGTSPNEKLFF. The DNA for the CDR3 is TGTGCCACTAAAACCGGGACATCCCCTAATGAAAAACTGTTTTTT. The rearrangement links TRBV19 to TRBJ1-4; D possibly corresponds to TRBD1 (6 bases). Germline V CDR1 and CDR2: LNHDA, SQIVND (reference sequence). Trimming removed 10 bases at V and 3 bases at J, with 18 bases between. This CDR3 has 15 residues.

The J gene is TRBJ2-7, the V gene TRBV28; possibly TRBD1 for D (6 bases). This CDR3 comprises 15 residues. V dropped 3 bases and J dropped 7 bases, with 19 bases sitting between them. Per germline, CDR1 MDHEN and CDR2 SYDVKM. CDR3 region: CASSFRGQSPNEQYF. CDR3 DNA sequence: TGTGCCAGCAGTTTTCGAGGACAGTCCCCTAATGAGCAGTACTTC.

DNA of the CDR3: TGTGCCAGCAGCCAAGTTACAGGACCTACCAGGGAGACCCAGTACTTC. Translation: CASSQVTGPTRETQYF. This rearrangement joins TRBV14 to TRBJ2-5; TRBD1 might be the D (5 bases). Germline-derived CDR1 and CDR2 are SGHDN and FVKESK. Trimming shortened V by 1 base and J by 5 bases, and 17 bases separated the two germline ends. The CDR3 consists of 16 residues.

This chain connects TRBV6-5 to TRBJ1-2; 9 bases fit TRBD1. The V gene end was trimmed by 0 bases and the J gene end by 3 bases; junction bases not matched to a gene: 5. In germline, CDR1 is MNHEY, CDR2 SVGAGI. This CDR3 contains 16 residues. Here the CDR3 reads CASSYSRTGEDYGYTF. CDR3 coding DNA: TGTGCCAGCAGTTACTCCAGGACAGGGGAGGACTATGGCTACACCTTC.

Within the sample, this clone is hyperexpanded. At the DNA level, this CDR3 is encoded by other sequences in the same sample as well. The chain uses TRBV27 and TRBJ2-3, with 9 bases that match TRBD2. With 5 bases clipped from V and 7 bases from J, the junction kept 7 bases outside the gene matches. Per germline, CDR1 MNHEY and CDR2 SMNVEV (reference sequence). This CDR3 is 14 amino acids long. CDR3 loop: CASSRAGGTYTQYF. CDR3 bases: TGTGCCAGCAGTAGGGCGGGAGGGACGTATACGCAGTATTTT.

The rearrangement joins TRBV28 to TRBJ2-1; no definite D call. V was clipped by 3 bases and J by 13 bases, with 10 bases between them. CDR3 length: 11 residues. Per germline, CDR1 MDHEN and CDR2 SYDVKM. Written as DNA, the CDR3 is TGTGCCAGCAGTTTTGACTCCGTACAGTTCTTC. Amino acid sequence: CASSFDSVQFF.

V is TRBV5-6 and J is TRBJ1-4, with D possibly being TRBD1 (5 bases). CDR3 size: 14 residues. CDR1 SGHDT and CDR2 YYEEEE come from the germline V gene. Trimming shortened V by 1 base and J by 7 bases, and 11 bases separated the two germline ends. The CDR3 sequence: CASSLWGGVEKLFF. In nucleotides, the CDR3 is TGTGCCAGCAGCTTGTGGGGGGGTGTTGAAAAACTGTTTTTT.

The rearrangement uses TRBV7-6 and TRBJ2-2, with 10 bases identical to TRBD2. The ends lost 2 bases at V and 1 base at J; junction bases unmatched: 7. Germline V CDR1 and CDR2: SGHVS, FNYEAQ. The CDR3 has 18 amino acids. The CDR3 coding sequence is TGTGCCAGCAGCTTACTTCTAGCGGGAGTGGGGAACACCGGGGAGCTGTTTTTT. Amino acid sequence: CASSLLLAGVGNTGELFF.

The chain links TRBV7-9 to TRBJ1-4; D not certain. Germline V lookup: CDR1 SEHNR, CDR2 FQNEAQ (reference sequence). The CDR3 has 18 amino acids. V lost 1 base and J lost 0, with 15 bases in between. The CDR3 DNA is TGTGCCAGCAGCTTAGGCCCAGATGGCGGCTCAACTAATGAAAAACTGTTTTTT. Amino acids: CASSLGPDGGSTNEKLFF. The entire variable domain, with the rest obtained from reference TRBV7-9 and TRBJ1-4, is as follows: DTGVSQNPRHKITKRGQNVTFRCDPISEHNRLYWYRQTLGQGPEFLTYFQNEAQLEKSRLLSDRFSAERPKGSFSTLEIQRTEQGDSAMYLCASSLGPDGGSTNEKLFFGSGTQLSVL.

The V call is TRBV11-2, the J call TRBJ2-7, with 8 bases that match TRBD1. Germline CDR1 SGHAT, CDR2 FQNNGV. The CDR3 is 16 amino acids. V lost 5 bases, J lost 5 bases, and 14 bases stayed unmatched. This CDR3 is CASSHPEGQGANEQYF. The CDR3 coding sequence is TGTGCCAGCAGCCACCCCGAGGGGCAGGGGGCCAACGAGCAGTACTTC.

This clone was recorded once. The V and J genes are TRBV29-1 and TRBJ2-7; no reliable D call. Germline CDR1 reads SQVTM; CDR2 reads ANQGSEA. V gave up 6 bases and J gave up 3 bases, with 18 bases separating them. The CDR3 totals 14 residues. CDR3 sequence (DNA): TGCAGCGTCCGAGCGCACGAACACCACTACGAGCAGTACTTC. Translated, it gives CSVRAHEHHYEQYF.

The genes are TRBV6-1 and TRBJ2-3, with D possibly matching TRBD1 (5 bases). The germline gives CDR1 MNHNS, CDR2 SASEGT. Between the trimmed V and J ends, which lost 0 bases and 4 bases, there was a span of 8 bases. The CDR3 extends over 14 amino acids. The CDR3 DNA is TGTGCCAGCAGTGAAGCTGGGGCTGCAGATACGCAGTATTTT. Its protein product is CASSEAGAADTQYF.

The CDR3 DNA sequence: TGCAGCGTGGATCAGGGGGCTGGAAACACCATATATTTT. Translated: CSVDQGAGNTIYF. The gene calls are TRBV29-1 and TRBJ1-3; 7 bases fit TRBD1. The J segment lost 2 bases and the V segment lost 6 bases, leaving 4 bases of the junction unmatched. Germline V gene lookup returns CDR1 SQVTM and CDR2 ANQGSEA. CDR3 length: 13 amino acids.

In this sample, this clone turned up once. The chain couples TRBV19 to TRBJ2-3; 8 bases map to TRBD2. Germline V lookup: CDR1 LNHDA, CDR2 SQIVND (reference sequence). The CDR3 has 13 amino acids. V gave up 9 bases and J gave up 0 bases; unmatched junction bases: 2. CDR3 nucleotides: TGTGCCAGCGGGGGGGTTAGCACAGATACGCAGTATTTT. The encoded protein is CASGGVSTDTQYF.

The chain has TRBV19 and TRBJ2-1; 7 nucleotides line up with TRBD2. CDR1 is LNHDA and CDR2 is SQIVND in the germline V gene (reference sequence). J was trimmed by 4 bases and V by 4 bases; bases with no gene match: 4. CDR3 length: 14 amino acids. Here the CDR3 reads CASSSGRPYNEQFF. The CDR3 coding sequence is TGTGCCAGTAGTAGCGGGAGACCATACAATGAGCAGTTCTTC.

The chain employs TRBV7-2 and TRBJ1-2; no definite D call. V was trimmed by 6 bases and J by 8 bases, leaving 16 bases between them. From germline, CDR1 is SGHTA and CDR2 FQGNSA. There are 13 residues in the CDR3. CDR3 region: CASSSASGWGYTF. The CDR3, as DNA: TGTGCCAGCAGTTCCGCTTCGGGGTGGGGCTACACCTTC. The full variable domain, completed using reference TRBV7-2 and TRBJ1-2, is GAGVSQSPSNKVTEKGKDVELRCDPISGHTALYWYRQSLGQGLEFLIYFQGNSAPDKSGLPSDRFSAERTGGSVSTLTIQRTQQEDSAVYLCASSSASGWGYTFGSGTRLTVV.

V gene TRBV11-2 combines with J gene TRBJ2-3; 7 nucleotides match TRBD2. Unmatched junction bases numbered 11, after V lost 2 bases and J lost 9 bases. CDR3 size: 15 residues. Germline CDR1 is SGHAT and CDR2 is FQNNGV. In DNA form, the CDR3 reads TGTGCCAGCAGCTTACGAGGGAGGGCGCAAGGCACGCAGTATTTT. As protein: CASSLRGRAQGTQYF.

The chain is built from TRBV27 and TRBJ2-7; 8 bases fit TRBD2. Germline V lookup: CDR1 MNHEY, CDR2 SMNVEV (reference sequence). CDR3 size: 16 residues. J was trimmed by 4 bases and V by 7 bases; bases with no gene match: 15. CDR3 coding DNA: TGTGCCAGCACCCCCCGGGGGGGACCAACCCTGTACGAGCAGTACTTC. Protein product: CASTPRGGPTLYEQYF.